Listed below are T cell receptor beta chains from one sample, sequenced in a study of CD8+ T cells in alopecia areata. The repertoire was sequenced with immunoSEQ multiplex PCR; TCRdb's copy has only in-frame clones and lacks some. The data show about 140,000 clones, 51% seen once. Sample: CD4+ T cells sorted from blood, taken at week 0. The source is a human donor with alopecia areata. The CDR3 runs from the conserved cysteine through the conserved F or W. Each record gives: D gene, J gene, clone size, V gene, CDR3 DNA, CDR3 protein. A D gene is named only where the DNA matches it firmly. Clone size is stated in some rows and not others, as once, few, many or a class when expanded.

d_call: TRBD1; j_call: TRBJ2-5; clone_size: -; v_call: TRBV14; cdr3_nt: TGTGCCAGCAGCCGAAGGGTTCCGGGACAGCAAGAGACCCAGTACTTC; cdr3_aa: CASSRRVPGQQETQYF
d_call: TRBD1; j_call: TRBJ2-1; clone_size: few; v_call: TRBV7-3; cdr3_nt: TGTGCCCCCCGGGACAGGGCATACAATGAGCAGTTCTTC; cdr3_aa: CAPRDRAYNEQFF
d_call: -; j_call: TRBJ2-7; clone_size: few; v_call: TRBV4-1; cdr3_nt: TGCGCCAGCACCCCGAGGGGGACTACGGGCGAGCAGTACTTC; cdr3_aa: CASTPRGTTGEQYF
d_call: TRBD1; j_call: TRBJ2-5; clone_size: -; v_call: TRBV29-1; cdr3_nt: TGCAGCGTTGGGGGTCCCGGGACAGGACAAGAGACCCAGTACTTC; cdr3_aa: CSVGGPGTGQETQYF
d_call: TRBD2; j_call: TRBJ2-7; clone_size: -; v_call: TRBV18; cdr3_nt: TGTGCCAGCTCACCAACTAGCGGGGGCTCCTACGAGCAGTACTTC; cdr3_aa: CASSPTSGGSYEQYF
d_call: -; j_call: TRBJ2-5; clone_size: once; v_call: TRBV2; cdr3_nt: TGTGCCAGCAGTAAGGACCTTGGGCCCCAGTACTTC; cdr3_aa: CASSKDLGPQYF
d_call: -; j_call: TRBJ2-1; clone_size: -; v_call: TRBV10-3; cdr3_nt: TGTGCCATCATGACAGTTAGCAATGAGCAGTTCTTC; cdr3_aa: CAIMTVSNEQFF
d_call: -; j_call: TRBJ2-5; clone_size: -; v_call: TRBV7-9; cdr3_nt: TGTGCCAGCAGCTTAGGGTGGTCCTCGACGGACTTC; cdr3_aa: CASSLGWSSTDF
d_call: -; j_call: TRBJ2-7; clone_size: -; v_call: TRBV2; cdr3_nt: TGTGCCAGCAGTGCGCAGGGGAGGGGCTACGAGCAGTACTTC; cdr3_aa: CASSAQGRGYEQYF
d_call: -; j_call: TRBJ1-2; clone_size: -; v_call: TRBV5-1; cdr3_nt: TGCGCCAGCAGTCCCGGGGGAATCTATGGCTACACCTTC; cdr3_aa: CASSPGGIYGYTF
d_call: -; j_call: TRBJ2-3; clone_size: -; v_call: TRBV27; cdr3_nt: TGTGCCAGCAGGCAAAAAGGACGGGTCACAGATACGCAGTATTTT; cdr3_aa: CASRQKGRVTDTQYF
d_call: -; j_call: TRBJ2-2; clone_size: -; v_call: TRBV29-1; cdr3_nt: TGCAGCGTTCCCGGGGTGGGCACCGGGGAGCTGTTTTTT; cdr3_aa: CSVPGVGTGELFF
d_call: -; j_call: TRBJ2-1; clone_size: few; v_call: TRBV6-5; cdr3_nt: TGTGCCAGCAGTTACTCGCTCTACAATGAGCAGTTCTTC; cdr3_aa: CASSYSLYNEQFF
d_call: TRBD1; j_call: TRBJ1-1; clone_size: -; v_call: TRBV29-1; cdr3_nt: TGCAGCACCCACTTACAGGGGGGGACTGAAGCTTTCTTT; cdr3_aa: CSTHLQGGTEAFF
d_call: -; j_call: TRBJ2-7; clone_size: -; v_call: TRBV6-6; cdr3_nt: TGTGCCAGCAGTCTTCGTACCGGGACATCCCCCCACGAGCAGTACTTC; cdr3_aa: CASSLRTGTSPHEQYF
d_call: -; j_call: TRBJ1-5; clone_size: -; v_call: TRBV29-1; cdr3_nt: TGCAGCGCCCGGGACACCAATCAGCCCCAGCATTTT; cdr3_aa: CSARDTNQPQHF
d_call: TRBD2; j_call: TRBJ2-2; clone_size: -; v_call: TRBV4-3; cdr3_nt: TGCGCCAGCAGCCGAGTAGCGGGAGATTGGACCGGGGAGCTGTTTTTT; cdr3_aa: CASSRVAGDWTGELFF
d_call: TRBD2; j_call: TRBJ2-7; clone_size: -; v_call: TRBV25-1; cdr3_nt: TGTGCCAGCAGTGAATTTGGGCGGGAGAGAAACTACGAGCAGTACTTC; cdr3_aa: CASSEFGRERNYEQYF
d_call: -; j_call: TRBJ1-5; clone_size: -; v_call: TRBV7-9; cdr3_nt: TGTGCCAGCAGCTGGGCGAGCAATCAGCCCCAGCATTTT; cdr3_aa: CASSWASNQPQHF
d_call: -; j_call: TRBJ2-7; clone_size: -; v_call: TRBV7-2; cdr3_nt: TGTGCCAGCAGCTTAAGTTACGAGCAGTACTTC; cdr3_aa: CASSLSYEQYF
d_call: -; j_call: TRBJ2-7; clone_size: -; v_call: TRBV15; cdr3_nt: TGTGCCACCAGCAGACAGGGGTCCTACGAGCAGTACTTC; cdr3_aa: CATSRQGSYEQYF
d_call: -; j_call: TRBJ2-7; clone_size: few; v_call: TRBV4-2; cdr3_nt: TGTGCCAGCAGCTATTCTAGGTTGGTTTCCTACGAGCAGTACTTC; cdr3_aa: CASSYSRLVSYEQYF
d_call: -; j_call: TRBJ2-7; clone_size: -; v_call: TRBV30; cdr3_nt: TGTGCCTGGAGCCTCCGTTACAACTACGAGCAGTACTTC; cdr3_aa: CAWSLRYNYEQYF
d_call: -; j_call: TRBJ1-4; clone_size: -; v_call: TRBV9; cdr3_nt: TGTGCCAGCAGCGCCGCGGTAACAACTAATGAAAAACTGTTTTTT; cdr3_aa: CASSAAVTTNEKLFF
d_call: -; j_call: TRBJ1-2; clone_size: -; v_call: TRBV29-1; cdr3_nt: TGCAGCGTTGGTGGGGGGATTGGCTACACCTTC; cdr3_aa: CSVGGGIGYTF
d_call: TRBD1; j_call: TRBJ1-2; clone_size: -; v_call: TRBV11-2; cdr3_nt: TGTGCCAGCAGCTTAACAGGGGGCAATGACTATGGCTACACCTTC; cdr3_aa: CASSLTGGNDYGYTF
d_call: -; j_call: TRBJ2-5; clone_size: -; v_call: TRBV5-1; cdr3_nt: TGCGCCAGCAGCTCCGGCGGGCGCGGCCTTGAGACCCAGTACTTC; cdr3_aa: CASSSGGRGLETQYF
d_call: -; j_call: TRBJ1-4; clone_size: -; v_call: TRBV2; cdr3_nt: TGTGCCAGCAGTGAACCCGGGGCCACTAATGAAAAACTGTTTTTT; cdr3_aa: CASSEPGATNEKLFF
d_call: -; j_call: TRBJ2-5; clone_size: -; v_call: TRBV4-1; cdr3_nt: TGCGCCAGCAGCCACCCGGGCGTTACCTACCAAACCCAGTACTTC; cdr3_aa: CASSHPGVTYQTQYF
d_call: TRBD2; j_call: TRBJ2-5; clone_size: -; v_call: TRBV7-2; cdr3_nt: TGTGCCAGCAGCTTAATGCGCCCGAGCGGGAGAGGGGAGACCCAGTACTTC; cdr3_aa: CASSLMRPSGRGETQYF
d_call: -; j_call: TRBJ2-1; clone_size: -; v_call: TRBV28; cdr3_nt: TGTGCCAGCAGATCCCAAAAGAATGAGCAGTTCTTC; cdr3_aa: CASRSQKNEQFF
d_call: -; j_call: TRBJ1-3; clone_size: -; v_call: TRBV7-8; cdr3_nt: TGTGCCAGCAGCTTATATGGCCGAGCGGGGGCTGGAAACACCATATATTTT; cdr3_aa: CASSLYGRAGAGNTIYF
d_call: -; j_call: TRBJ1-1; clone_size: -; v_call: TRBV19; cdr3_nt: TGTGCCAGTAGTACCGGGACCGTATTGAACACTGAAGCTTTCTTT; cdr3_aa: CASSTGTVLNTEAFF